One sample yielded the 30 T cell receptor beta chains listed below, sequenced in a study of T-cell reconstitution after alpha-beta-depleted transplantation in children. Using unique molecular identifiers, the investigators prepared the TCRbeta library. TCRdb redid the calling of the PCR reads with MiXCR, one entry per CDR3 protein. The sample lists more than 300,000 distinct CDR3 sequences, around 16% occurring once. The starting material was PBMCs, mostly from graft donor cells, obtained 360 days after TCRalphabeta/CD19-depleted stem cell transplant. The receptors derive from a male patient under 10 years old who had a stem cell transplant for acute lymphoblastic leukemia, so the T cells may come from the graft donor.

This clonotype was found a few times. The rearrangement uses TRBV12-3 or TRBV12-4 and TRBJ1-1; a weak D match, TRBD1 (6 bases). This CDR3 contains 12 residues. V was trimmed by 5 bases and J by 6 bases, leaving 10 bases between them. The CDR3 DNA sequence: TGTGCCAGCAGTCGAGGGGGACCTGAAGCTTTCTTT. Protein product: CASSRGGPEAFF.

The table lists this clonotype with many counts. J is TRBJ2-3 and V is TRBV28; no reliable D call. V shed 6 bases and J shed 3 bases, with 19 bases lying between them. Germline V gene data show CDR1 as MDHEN and CDR2 as SYDVKM. This CDR3 is built from 16 residues. CDR3 protein: CASSSNRGPLTDTQYF. CDR3 bases: TGTGCCAGCAGCTCGAACAGAGGCCCGTTGACAGATACGCAGTATTTT.

This clonotype appeared a few times. V is TRBV20-1 and J is TRBJ1-1; 10 nucleotides line up with TRBD1. CDR3 size: 15 residues. Germline assignment: CDR1 DFQATT and CDR2 SNEGSKA (reference sequence). The V gene end was trimmed by 0 bases and the J gene end by 7 bases; junction bases not matched to a gene: 8. The CDR3 loop reads CSARDRDRGRGEAFF. The CDR3 DNA is TGCAGTGCTAGAGATAGGGACAGGGGAAGAGGTGAAGCTTTCTTT.

This chain joins TRBV12-3 or TRBV12-4 and TRBJ2-7; tentative D call: TRBD1 (5 bases). V dropped 5 bases and J dropped 0 bases, with 20 bases sitting between them. The CDR3 covers 17 residues. Here the CDR3 reads CASSPRTIQAYSYEQYF. DNA of the CDR3: TGTGCCAGCAGTCCCAGAACGATACAGGCATACTCCTACGAGCAGTACTTC.

The chain recombines TRBV12-3 or TRBV12-4 with TRBJ2-6, with D unresolved. Deletions cut 3 bases from V and 4 bases from J, with 13 bases between. The CDR3 runs to 16 residues. The CDR3 DNA follows: TGTGCCAGCAGTTTGAGACGGGTATCAGGGGCCAACGTCCTGACTTTC. It translates to CASSLRRVSGANVLTF.

The CDR3 nucleotides are TGTGCCAGTAAGAGCGGGTCACTGACAGATACGCAGTATTTT. Its protein product is CASKSGSLTDTQYF. The rearrangement links TRBV28 to TRBJ2-3, with a tentative D call TRBD2 (6 bases). Germline CDR1 and CDR2: MDHEN and SYDVKM. The CDR3 is 14 residues long. V lost 9 bases and J lost 3, with 16 bases in between.

This clonotype was detected many times. The chain uses TRBV29-1 and TRBJ2-7, with D maybe TRBD1 (5 bases). The germline V and J ends were trimmed by 5 bases and 7 bases, with 12 bases remaining between them. The CDR3 covers 11 residues. The germline V gene encodes CDR1 SQVTM and CDR2 ANQGSEA. The CDR3 region has the DNA TGCAGCGTTAGGGCAGGGCCTGAGCAGTACTTC. Translating gives CSVRAGPEQYF.

The J gene is TRBJ2-3, the V gene TRBV28; 14 bases map to TRBD2. This CDR3 is built from 17 residues. Germline CDR1 MDHEN, CDR2 SYDVKM. The V segment lost 5 bases and the J segment 2 bases; nucleotides outside the gene matches: 6. CDR3 DNA: TGTGCCAGCAGTACATGGACTAGCGGGAGGCTCACAGATACGCAGTATTTT. It encodes CASSTWTSGRLTDTQYF.

This clonotype was seen ten or more times. The J gene is TRBJ2-2, the V gene TRBV12-3 or TRBV12-4; D remains ambiguous. V shed 11 bases and J shed 8 bases, with 3 bases lying between them. This CDR3 contains 8 residues. For the CDR3, the DNA is TGTGCCGAGGGGGAGCTGTTTTTT. It encodes CAEGELFF.

This clonotype was seen many times. The chain uses TRBV29-1 and TRBJ1-5; 10 bases are a match to TRBD1. Germline CDR1 reads SQVTM; CDR2 reads ANQGSEA. The CDR3 covers 13 residues. V dropped 6 bases and J dropped 3; count of bases not matched to a gene: 2. CDR3 bases: TGCAGCGTGGGACAGGGGAACAATCAGCCCCAGCATTTT. The encoded protein is CSVGQGNNQPQHF.

The chain joins TRBV28 to TRBJ1-1; 9 bases map to TRBD1. The CDR3 covers 13 residues. Germline CDR1 MDHEN, CDR2 SYDVKM. The trim removed 5 bases at V and 10 bases at J, leaving 8 bases unmatched. The CDR3 region has the DNA TGTGCCAGCAGTCCCGGGGACAGGGCGGCAGCTTTCTTT. It is translated as CASSPGDRAAAFF.

This clonotype was counted a few times. The J gene is TRBJ2-7, the V gene TRBV20-1; D is uncertain. Germline CDR1 DFQATT, CDR2 SNEGSKA (reference sequence). V lost 2 bases and J 5 bases, leaving 13 bases between the germline ends. CDR3 length: 13 residues. CDR3 nucleotide sequence: TGCAGTGCTAGATCCCCAGGTATCCACGAGCAGTACTTC. This codes for CSARSPGIHEQYF.

There are a few counts of this clonotype. V usage is TRBV28 and J usage is TRBJ2-7, with D perhaps being TRBD1 or TRBD2 (7 bases each). V lost 5 bases and J lost 6, with 17 bases in between. Germline CDR1 is MDHEN and CDR2 is SYDVKM. The CDR3 covers 14 residues. The CDR3 protein is CASSAQGGVFEQYF. CDR3 coding DNA: TGTGCCAGCAGTGCCCAGGGGGGGGTGTTCGAGCAGTACTTC.

This clonotype was recorded a few times. The chain recombines TRBV7-6 with TRBJ1-4, with D possibly TRBD1 on 6 matching bases. Trimming shortened V by 1 base and J by 7 bases, and 13 bases separated the two germline ends. This CDR3 region has 15 residues. CDR1 and CDR2 from the germline V gene are SGHVS and FNYEAQ. This CDR3 is CASSLVAGGSEKLFF. DNA of the CDR3: TGTGCCAGCAGCTTAGTAGCGGGGGGCAGTGAAAAACTGTTTTTT. Drawing the rest from reference TRBV7-6 and TRBJ1-4, the complete variable domain is GAGVSQSPRYKVTKRGQDVALRCDPISGHVSLYWYRQALGQGPEFLTYFNYEAQQDKSGLPNDRFSAERPEGSISTLTIQRTEQRDSAMYRCASSLVAGGSEKLFFGSGTQLSVL.

The chain has TRBV15 and TRBJ2-3; no definite D call. The germline V and J ends were trimmed by 3 bases and 6 bases, with 10 bases remaining between them. There are 13 residues in the CDR3. Germline lookup yields CDR1 LNHNV and CDR2 YYDKDF (reference sequence). In DNA, the CDR3 is TGTGCCACCAGCAGGCATCGGGTTGATACGCAGTATTTT. This sequence encodes CATSRHRVDTQYF.

The CDR3 sequence: CASSFVMGSTYYEQYF. The CDR3 DNA is TGTGCCAGCAGTTTCGTCATGGGGTCGACCTATTACGAGCAGTACTTC. The rearrangement links TRBV27 to TRBJ2-7, with D uncertain. The germline CDR1 and CDR2 sequences are MNHEY and SMNVEV (reference sequence). The CDR3 spans 16 residues. V was pared by 3 bases and J by 4 bases, with 19 bases between.

The chain uses TRBV12-3 or TRBV12-4 and TRBJ1-2; the D is unclear. Deletions cut 2 bases from V and 8 bases from J, with 12 bases between. The length of the CDR3 is 13 residues. Written as DNA, the CDR3 is TGTGCCAGCAGTTTAACCCCCCTGAGGGGCTACACCTTC. Translation gives CASSLTPLRGYTF.

The chain combines TRBV28 with TRBJ2-7, with a possible D match to TRBD2 (6 bases). The V gene lost 7 bases and the J gene lost 0 bases, with 16 bases spanning the gap. Germline CDR1 and CDR2: MDHEN and SYDVKM. The CDR3 runs to 15 residues. The CDR3: CASNPGLSSSYEQYF. In DNA form, the CDR3 reads TGTGCCAGCAACCCGGGACTTTCGAGCTCCTACGAGCAGTACTTC.

This clonotype was seen a handful of times. This chain connects TRBV20-1 to TRBJ2-7, with TRBD1 matching over 11 bases. The germline V gene encodes CDR1 DFQATT and CDR2 SNEGSKA (reference sequence). The CDR3 is made up of 14 amino acids. Losses at the gene ends were 2 bases for V and 3 bases for J; bases not matched to a gene: 3. The CDR3, as DNA: TGCAGTGCTAGACTGGGACAGGGGGTCTACGAGCAGTACTTC. Its translation: CSARLGQGVYEQYF.

The J gene is TRBJ2-1, the V gene TRBV29-1; 15 bases agree with TRBD2. The V segment lost 7 bases and the J segment 8 bases; nucleotides outside the gene matches: 3. CDR1 SQVTM and CDR2 ANQGSEA come from the germline V gene. The CDR3 extends over 13 amino acids. The CDR3 DNA reads TGCAGCGCGGGACTAGCGGGAGGTCATGAGCAGTTCTTC. This translates into CSAGLAGGHEQFF.

The chain is built from TRBV4-1 and TRBJ2-5, with 8 bases lining up with TRBD1. This CDR3 spans 16 amino acids. CDR1 is MGHRA, CDR2 YSYEKL, per germline. With 3 bases clipped from V and 5 bases from J, the junction kept 11 bases outside the gene matches. The CDR3 spells CASSHNQGAPRETQYF. As DNA, the CDR3 is TGCGCCAGCAGCCATAACCAGGGGGCGCCCCGGGAGACCCAGTACTTC.

This clonotype has only a few counts. The chain links TRBV29-1 to TRBJ2-7; TRBD1 matches at 7 bases. CDR1 is SQVTM and CDR2 is ANQGSEA in the germline V gene. V trimming: 4 bases; J trimming: 4 bases; junction bases outside the gene matches: 7. The CDR3 is made up of 13 amino acids. CDR3 amino acids: CSVGTGTGYEQYF. CDR3 coding DNA: TGCAGCGTTGGGACAGGCACTGGTTACGAGCAGTACTTC.

The CDR3 nucleotides read TGCAGCGTTGAAGAGGGACGACAGACCCCCTACGAGCAGTACTTC. Protein sequence: CSVEEGRQTPYEQYF. The chain recombines TRBV29-1 with TRBJ2-7, with D perhaps being TRBD1 or TRBD2 (5 bases each). The CDR3 length is 15 residues. V lost 0 bases to trimming and J lost 2 bases, with 14 bases between them. The germline CDR1 and CDR2 sequences are SQVTM and ANQGSEA.

This clonotype showed up just a few times. This chain connects TRBV5-1 to TRBJ2-7; 9 bases fit TRBD2. CDR3 length: 15 residues. The germline CDR1 and CDR2 sequences are SGHRS and YFSETQ. J was trimmed by 2 bases and V by 0 bases; bases with no gene match: 3. CDR3 in amino acids: CASSLVTSGPYEQYF. The CDR3 nucleotides are TGCGCCAGCAGCTTGGTCACTAGCGGGCCCTACGAGCAGTACTTC.

In this sample, this clonotype turned up many times. This chain joins TRBV2 and TRBJ2-1; possible D gene TRBD2, 5 bases. Trimming took 8 bases from V and 6 from J, leaving 5 bases between them. This CDR3 comprises 10 residues. Germline CDR1 and CDR2: SNHLY and FYNNEI. The CDR3 spells CASRGNEQFF. CDR3 nucleotide sequence: TGTGCCAGCCGGGGCAATGAGCAGTTCTTC.

The V call is TRBV15, the J call TRBJ1-2; no definite D call. This CDR3 comprises 15 residues. V was trimmed by 0 bases and J by 2 bases, leaving 10 bases between them. CDR1 is LNHNV and CDR2 is YYDKDF in the germline V gene (reference sequence). DNA of the CDR3: TGTGCCACCAGCAGAGATATTGTGGGGAACTATGGCTACACCTTC. It encodes CATSRDIVGNYGYTF.

The J gene is TRBJ2-2, the V gene TRBV7-3; D is undetermined. The V and J ends lost 3 bases and 4 bases respectively, with 18 bases between them. This CDR3 region has 17 residues. The germline V gene has CDR1 SGHTA and CDR2 FQGTGA. The CDR3 here is CASSFHLASPGTGELFF. The CDR3 DNA is TGTGCCAGCAGCTTTCACTTAGCATCACCTGGCACCGGGGAGCTGTTTTTT. Drawing the rest from reference TRBV7-3 and TRBJ2-2, the complete variable domain is GAGVSQTPSNKVTEKGKYVELRCDPISGHTALYWYRQSLGQGPEFLIYFQGTGAADDSGLPNDRFFAVRPEGSVSTLKIQRTERGDSAVYLCASSFHLASPGTGELFFGEGSRLTVL.

This clonotype was observed a single time. The chain joins TRBV5-1 to TRBJ1-2; 12 bases line up with TRBD1. The junction had 8 bases not matched to a gene; V was cut back by 1 base and J by 4 bases. This CDR3 contains 17 residues. The V gene's germline CDR1 is SGHRS and CDR2 YFSETQ. The chain's CDR3 is CASSLPTGTGGSYGYTF. CDR3 coding DNA: TGCGCCAGCAGCTTGCCCACCGGGACAGGGGGCTCCTATGGCTACACCTTC. Based on the CDR3 plus reference TRBV5-1 and TRBJ1-2, the full variable domain is KAGVTQTPRYLIKTRGQQVTLSCSPISGHRSVSWYQQTPGQGLQFLFEYFSETQRNKGNFPGRFSGRQFSNSRSEMNVSTLELGDSALYLCASSLPTGTGGSYGYTFGSGTRLTVV.

The sample holds a few counts of this clonotype. The chain joins TRBV28 to TRBJ2-1, with a weak D call TRBD1 (6 bases). Trimming left V 8 bases short and J 6 bases short, with 14 bases between. This CDR3 contains 13 residues. Per the germline V gene, CDR1 is MDHEN and CDR2 is SYDVKM. CDR3 in DNA: TGTGCCAGCCGCCGGGGACAATTCAATGAGCAGTTCTTC. Translating it yields CASRRGQFNEQFF.

This clonotype appeared many times. A junction end diverges from the germline sequence, so it may reflect a read error. This sequence joins TRBV5-1 and TRBJ2-3; 10 bases line up with TRBD2. The CDR3 has 14 amino acids. Per the germline V gene, CDR1 is SGHRS and CDR2 is YFSETQ. The CDR3 loop reads CASSRTSGTDTQYF. The CDR3 coding sequence is TGCGCCAGCAGCCGGACTAGCGGCACGGATACGCAGTATTTT.